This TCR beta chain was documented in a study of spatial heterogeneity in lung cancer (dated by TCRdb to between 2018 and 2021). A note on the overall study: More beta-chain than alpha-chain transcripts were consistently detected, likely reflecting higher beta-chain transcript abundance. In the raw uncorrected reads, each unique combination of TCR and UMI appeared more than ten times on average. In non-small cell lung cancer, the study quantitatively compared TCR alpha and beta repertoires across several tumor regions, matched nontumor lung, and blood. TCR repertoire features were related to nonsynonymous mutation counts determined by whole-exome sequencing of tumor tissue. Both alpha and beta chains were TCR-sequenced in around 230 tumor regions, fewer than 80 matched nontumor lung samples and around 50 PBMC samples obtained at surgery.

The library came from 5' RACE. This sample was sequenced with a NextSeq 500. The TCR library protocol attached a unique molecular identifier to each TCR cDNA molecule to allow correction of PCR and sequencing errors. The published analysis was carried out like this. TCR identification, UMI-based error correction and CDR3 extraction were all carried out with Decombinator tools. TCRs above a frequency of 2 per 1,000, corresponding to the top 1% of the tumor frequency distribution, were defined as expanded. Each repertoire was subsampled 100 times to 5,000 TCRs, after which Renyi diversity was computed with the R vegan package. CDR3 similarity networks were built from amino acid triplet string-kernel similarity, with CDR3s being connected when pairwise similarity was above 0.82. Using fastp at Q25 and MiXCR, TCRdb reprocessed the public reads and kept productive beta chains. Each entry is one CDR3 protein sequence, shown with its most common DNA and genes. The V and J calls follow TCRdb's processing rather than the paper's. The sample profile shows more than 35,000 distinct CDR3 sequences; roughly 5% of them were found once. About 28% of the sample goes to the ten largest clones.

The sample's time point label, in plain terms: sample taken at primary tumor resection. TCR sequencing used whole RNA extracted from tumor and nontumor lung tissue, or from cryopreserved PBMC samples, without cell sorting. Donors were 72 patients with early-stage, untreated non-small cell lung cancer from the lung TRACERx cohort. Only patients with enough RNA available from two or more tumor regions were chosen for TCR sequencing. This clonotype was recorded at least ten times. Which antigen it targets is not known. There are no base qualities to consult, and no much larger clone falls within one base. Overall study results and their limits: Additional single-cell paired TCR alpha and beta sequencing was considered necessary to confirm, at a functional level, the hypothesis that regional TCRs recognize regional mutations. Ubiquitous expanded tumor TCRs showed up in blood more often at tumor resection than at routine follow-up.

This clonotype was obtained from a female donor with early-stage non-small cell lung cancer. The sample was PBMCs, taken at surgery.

The base sequence is TGTGCCAGCGGACTAGCGGGATTCGAGACCCAGTACTTC. The resulting protein is CASGLAGFETQYF. The sequence joins TRBV6-6 to TRBJ2-5, with 12 bases in between that match TRBD2. Here V drops 8 bases and J drops 5 bases, and the junction holds 3 bases not matched to any gene. CDR3 length: 13 amino acids, cysteine to phenylalanine. Left in the record is the CDR3 DNA by itself, 39 bases read in frame from the first base. Per the germline V gene (reference sequence), MNHNY is the CDR1 and SVGAGI is the CDR2.